The source of this T cell receptor beta chain is a study of beta chain features in type 1 diabetes. Whole-study findings and limits: Type 1 diabetes patients had moderately but significantly shorter TCRB CDR3s in all four CD4+ subsets. For patients and controls alike, PCR might favor shorter templates to the same degree. The study found fewer insertions and more deletions at VDJ junctions in type 1 diabetes patients.

As to this clone: Its antigen is still unknown.

Researchers reported sorting CD4+ naive, central memory, regulatory and stem cell-like memory cells via CD45RO/CCR7/CD25/CD127/CD95/CD27. The CDR3 contains 14 residues. Germline CDR1 reads MDHEN; CDR2 reads SYDVKM. V shed 3 bases, J shed 5 bases, and the junction held 4 bases outside the gene matches. Reverse transcription of all isolated RNA meant that expressed TCRB transcripts were sequenced. Profiled with immunoSEQ multiplex PCR; TCRdb holds only in-frame clones, not every one. The repertoire holds fewer than 350,000 clones, around 16% seen once, with 0.015% to 0.017% in the top ten. This clonotype was sampled from a man aged 18 to 30 with type 1 diabetes. Sequenced sample: naive CD4+ T cells from blood. J is TRBJ2-1 and V is TRBV28; 7 bases align to TRBD2. In nucleotides, the CDR3 is TGTGCCAGCAGTTTCGGCGGGAGTGACAATGAGCAGTTCTTC. Translation gives CASSFGGSDNEQFF.